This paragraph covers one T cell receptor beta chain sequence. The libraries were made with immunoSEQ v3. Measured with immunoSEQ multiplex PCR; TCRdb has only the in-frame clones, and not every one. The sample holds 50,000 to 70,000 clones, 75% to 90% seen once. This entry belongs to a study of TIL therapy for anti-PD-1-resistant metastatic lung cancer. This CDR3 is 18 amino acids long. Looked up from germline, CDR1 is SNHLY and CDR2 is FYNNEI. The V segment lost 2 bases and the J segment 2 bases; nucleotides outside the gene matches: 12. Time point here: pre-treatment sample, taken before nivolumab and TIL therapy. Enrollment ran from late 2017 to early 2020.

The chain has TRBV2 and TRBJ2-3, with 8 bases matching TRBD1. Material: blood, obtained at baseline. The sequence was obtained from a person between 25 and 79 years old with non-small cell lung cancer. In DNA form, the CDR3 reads TGTGCCAGCAGTGAATCCCCCCTAAGGACAGGGCTCACAGATACGCAGTATTTT. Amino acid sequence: CASSESPLRTGLTDTQYF.